These 30 T cell receptor beta chains share one sample of origin, sequenced in a study of shared clonotypes between healthy human individuals. Libraries were prepared by immunoSEQ multiplex PCR; TCRdb keeps only in-frame clonotypes and omits some of them. The top ten hold 1.5% to 2% of the sample, which has about 2,200,000 clones, approximately 94% seen once. CD45RO-negative cells were positively selected for CCR7, leaving out terminally differentiated effector memory CD45RA+ cells. The sequencing sample was made of naive CD8+ T cells from PBMCs. The receptors derive from a man younger than 35 in good health. Some clones in this sample may be carry-over from other donors' samples.

This rearrangement joins TRBV7-9 to TRBJ1-2; TRBD1 matches 7 bases. The CDR3 extends over 14 amino acids. The junction had 9 bases not matched to a gene; V was cut back by 4 bases and J by 7 bases. CDR1 is SEHNR and CDR2 is FQNEAQ in the germline V gene (reference sequence). CDR3 sequence reads: CASSYSMTGFGYTF. CDR3 DNA: TGTGCCAGCAGCTATAGCATGACAGGGTTTGGCTACACCTTC.

This chain links TRBV7-9 with TRBJ2-1; D is perhaps TRBD2 (6 bases). CDR3 length: 18 residues. Germline V lookup: CDR1 SEHNR, CDR2 FQNEAQ (reference sequence). Trimming took off 1 base at V and 1 base at J, with 17 bases between the two ends. The CDR3 region has the DNA TGTGCCAGCAGCTTAGATTCCGGCGGCGGGAAATCCTACAATGAGCAGTTCTTC. Protein sequence: CASSLDSGGGKSYNEQFF.

The gene calls are TRBV5-4 and TRBJ2-7; D is undetermined. This CDR3 has 13 residues. The V gene lost 4 bases and the J gene lost 3 bases, with 11 bases spanning the gap. Germline CDR1 and CDR2: SGHNT and YYREEE (reference sequence). The DNA for the CDR3 is TGTGCCAGCAGCGTGGGCTGGAGCTACGAGCAGTACTTC. Translating gives CASSVGWSYEQYF.

Note on this clone: Distinct nucleotide sequences in the sample also encode this CDR3. The rearrangement links TRBV13 to TRBJ1-1; D gene uncertain. The ends were cut back, 0 bases at V and 1 base at J, with 6 bases in the middle. The germline V gene encodes CDR1 PRHDT and CDR2 FYEKMQ (reference sequence). The CDR3 has 14 amino acids. This CDR3 reads CASSLGGGNTEAFF. The CDR3 DNA reads as TGTGCCAGCAGCTTAGGGGGAGGGAACACTGAAGCTTTCTTT. Variable domain in full (rest from reference TRBV13 and TRBJ1-1): AAGVIQSPRHLIKEKRETATLKCYPIPRHDTVYWYQQGPGQDPQFLISFYEKMQSDKGSIPDRFSAQQFSDYHSELNMSSLELGDSALYFCASSLGGGNTEAFFGQGTRLTVV.

This clone occurred once. This chain links TRBV19 with TRBJ2-1; possible D gene TRBD2, 7 bases. There are 13 residues in the CDR3. With 7 bases removed from V and 7 bases from J, the gap between germline ends came to 14 bases. Per germline, CDR1 LNHDA and CDR2 SQIVND (reference sequence). CDR3 bases: TGTGCCAGTATCCACCGGGGGGCAAATGAGCAGTTCTTC. Translating it yields CASIHRGANEQFF. Filled out from reference TRBV19 and TRBJ2-1, the complete variable domain reads DGGITQSPKYLFRKEGQNVTLSCEQNLNHDAMYWYRQDPGQGLRLIYYSQIVNDFQKGDIAEGYSVSREKKESFPLTVTSAQKNPTAFYLCASIHRGANEQFFGPGTRLTVL.

Comments on this clone: Other DNA sequences in this sample translate to the same CDR3. This chain links TRBV28 with TRBJ2-7, with 12 bases that match TRBD2. CDR3 length: 15 residues. With 5 bases clipped from V and 2 bases from J, the junction kept 4 bases outside the gene matches. Germline lookup yields CDR1 MDHEN and CDR2 SYDVKM. DNA for the CDR3: TGTGCCAGCAGTCCCCTAGCGGGAGGGCCCTACGAGCAGTACTTC. The encoded protein is CASSPLAGGPYEQYF. Based on the CDR3 plus reference TRBV28 and TRBJ2-7, the full variable domain is DVKVTQSSRYLVKRTGEKVFLECVQDMDHENMFWYRQDPGLGLRLIYFSYDVKMKEKGDIPEGYSVSREKKERFSLILESASTNQTSMYLCASSPLAGGPYEQYFGPGTRLTVT.

This clone was seen more than once but under ten times. The chain carries TRBV27 and TRBJ2-1, with 8 bases aligning to TRBD1. V lost 4 bases, J lost 0 bases, and 5 bases stayed unmatched. Germline CDR1 MNHEY, CDR2 SMNVEV (reference sequence). The CDR3 has 16 residues. The CDR3 sequence: CASSSSTGDSYNEQFF. The DNA of the CDR3 is TGTGCCAGCAGTTCCTCGACAGGGGACTCCTACAATGAGCAGTTCTTC.

This sequence joins TRBV29-1 and TRBJ1-2; TRBD1 agrees at 9 bases. The CDR3 runs 14 residues. The junction had 13 bases not matched to a gene; V was cut back by 8 bases and J by 6 bases. Germline lookup yields CDR1 SQVTM and CDR2 ANQGSEA. This CDR3 reads CSMSAGTGINGYTF. Written as DNA, the CDR3 is TGCAGCATGAGTGCCGGGACAGGGATAAATGGCTACACCTTC.

The genes are TRBV9 and TRBJ2-7; the match to TRBD1 covers 8 bases. V gave up 0 bases and J gave up 6 bases; unmatched junction bases: 14. This CDR3 spans 17 amino acids. Germline-derived CDR1 and CDR2 are SGDLS and YYNGEE. The CDR3 is CASSVATGGQSGSEQYF. CDR3 coding DNA: TGTGCCAGCAGCGTAGCTACAGGGGGACAAAGTGGCAGCGAGCAGTACTTC.

This sequence joins TRBV7-6 and TRBJ1-1, with D perhaps TRBD1 (5 bases). Per the germline V gene, CDR1 is SGHVS and CDR2 is FNYEAQ. Deletions cut 5 bases from V and 2 bases from J, with 15 bases between. The CDR3 consists of 15 residues. The CDR3 loop reads CASSASPGGNTEAFF. CDR3 nucleotides: TGTGCCAGCAGCGCCTCCCCCGGGGGAAACACTGAAGCTTTCTTT. Supplemented by reference TRBV7-6 and TRBJ1-1, the full variable domain reads GAGVSQSPRYKVTKRGQDVALRCDPISGHVSLYWYRQALGQGPEFLTYFNYEAQQDKSGLPNDRFSAERPEGSISTLTIQRTEQRDSAMYRCASSASPGGNTEAFFGQGTRLTVV.

The chain recombines TRBV28 with TRBJ2-5, with D uncertain. V was pared by 2 bases and J by 0 bases, with 10 bases between. Germline assignment: CDR1 MDHEN and CDR2 SYDVKM. CDR3 size: 15 residues. The CDR3 loop is CASSLTSDDQETQYF. CDR3 bases: TGTGCCAGCAGTTTAACCTCGGACGACCAAGAGACCCAGTACTTC.

CDR3 region: CASSLAFQVVPDTQYF. In DNA form, the CDR3 reads TGTGCCAGCAGCTTAGCTTTCCAGGTCGTCCCAGATACGCAGTATTTT. The gene calls are TRBV7-2 and TRBJ2-3; D not resolved. The CDR3 is made up of 16 amino acids. Trimming left V 0 bases short and J 4 bases short, with 14 bases between. Looked up from germline, CDR1 is SGHTA and CDR2 is FQGNSA.

This chain links TRBV4-3 with TRBJ2-7; a possible D gene is TRBD2 (5 bases). Trimming shortened V by 3 bases and J by 0 bases, and 15 bases separated the two germline ends. CDR3 length equals 16 residues. The germline V gene has CDR1 LGHNA and CDR2 YSLEER. The CDR3 region is CASSQDPGVSSYEQYF. CDR3 bases: TGCGCCAGCAGCCAGGACCCCGGGGTAAGCTCCTACGAGCAGTACTTC.

The chain uses TRBV4-1 and TRBJ2-7, with 12 bases lining up with TRBD2. CDR1 MGHRA and CDR2 YSYEKL come from the germline V gene. CDR3 length equals 16 residues. V lost 4 bases and J lost 4; bases outside the gene matches: 8. The CDR3 bases are TGCGCCAGCAGCCCGACGGCCGGGACTAGCGGGTACGAGCAGTACTTC. This translates into CASSPTAGTSGYEQYF.

The chain recombines TRBV5-6 with TRBJ1-1, with 7 bases identical to TRBD1. V lost 4 bases and J lost 1; bases outside the gene matches: 4. The CDR3 loop spans 14 amino acids. Germline CDR1 is SGHDT and CDR2 is YYEEEE. The CDR3 coding sequence is TGTGCCAGCAGCCCGGACAGGAGGAACACTGAAGCTTTCTTT. Translating gives CASSPDRRNTEAFF.

The V gene is TRBV7-9, the J gene TRBJ2-2; 13 nucleotides agree with TRBD2. J gave up 2 bases and V 4 bases, and 4 bases lay outside the gene matches. Germline CDR1 SEHNR, CDR2 FQNEAQ (reference sequence). CDR3 size: 17 residues. For the CDR3, the DNA is TGTGCCAGCAGCTCGGGACTAGCGGGGCTAAACACCGGGGAGCTGTTTTTT. It is translated as CASSSGLAGLNTGELFF.

This rearrangement joins TRBV4-1 to TRBJ1-2, with 8 bases fitting TRBD1. The CDR3 is made up of 14 amino acids. V dropped 1 base and J dropped 6; count of bases not matched to a gene: 4. Germline loops: CDR1 MGHRA, CDR2 YSYEKL. In DNA, the CDR3 is TGCGCCAGCAGCCAAGTCGGGACAGGCAATGGCTACACCTTC. The encoded protein is CASSQVGTGNGYTF.

The rearrangement joins TRBV19 to TRBJ2-3; TRBD2 is a possible D gene (5 bases). Germline CDR1 and CDR2: LNHDA and SQIVND (reference sequence). The CDR3 covers 15 residues. V lost 3 bases, J lost 5 bases, and 15 bases lay in between. In DNA form, the CDR3 reads TGTGCCAGTAGTATCCTGCTAGCCCTCCAAGATACGCAGTATTTT. It yields the protein CASSILLALQDTQYF.

This chain's CDR3 is CASSQLIPDTQYF. CDR3 DNA: TGCGCCAGCAGCCAATTAATTCCAGATACGCAGTATTTT. The rearrangement links TRBV4-3 to TRBJ2-3, with unresolved D. Germline lookup yields CDR1 LGHNA and CDR2 YSLEER. Trimming pared 2 bases from V and 4 bases from J, leaving 7 bases between. This CDR3 is 13 amino acids long.

This clone was recorded once. The identical CDR3 is also encoded by other nucleotide sequences in the sample. This chain connects TRBV19 to TRBJ2-7; D is undetermined. This CDR3 spans 13 amino acids. Trimming cost V 0 bases and J 3 bases, with 6 bases left between them. Germline CDR1 LNHDA, CDR2 SQIVND (reference sequence). Here the CDR3 reads CASSIDSRYEQYF. Here the CDR3 DNA reads TGTGCCAGTAGTATAGATTCCCGCTACGAGCAGTACTTC.

The CDR3 coding sequence is TGTGCCAGCAGTGAAGCAGGTAACCCCTACGAGCAGTACTTC. It is translated as CASSEAGNPYEQYF. The chain has TRBV6-1 and TRBJ2-7, with D unclear. The CDR3 has 14 residues. V was pared by 0 bases and J by 2 bases, with 8 bases between. CDR1 is MNHNS and CDR2 is SASEGT in the germline V gene.

The chain employs TRBV15 and TRBJ2-1, with TRBD2 identical over 16 bases. V lost 2 bases and J lost 8; bases outside the gene matches: 3. This CDR3 is 16 amino acids long. Germline loops: CDR1 LNHNV, CDR2 YYDKDF (reference sequence). As DNA, the CDR3 is TGTGCCACCAGCAGACCGGGACTAGCGGGAGGGTATGAGCAGTTCTTC. It is translated as CATSRPGLAGGYEQFF.

The V call is TRBV4-1, the J call TRBJ2-7; D possibly matches TRBD1 or TRBD2 (5 bases each). Germline loops: CDR1 MGHRA, CDR2 YSYEKL. This CDR3 has 16 residues. V lost 0 bases, J lost 0 bases, and 12 bases lay in between. In DNA, the CDR3 is TGCGCCAGCAGCCAAGATGGGGACGGTTTCTCCTACGAGCAGTACTTC. This encodes CASSQDGDGFSYEQYF.

A word on this clone: The same CDR3 also results from other DNA sequences found in this sample. The rearrangement uses TRBV27 and TRBJ2-3; 13 nucleotides align to TRBD2. Germline lookup yields CDR1 MNHEY and CDR2 SMNVEV (reference sequence). The length of the CDR3 is 17 residues. V was clipped by 5 bases and J by 3 bases; unmatched bases: 8. Written as DNA, the CDR3 is TGTGCCAGCAGTCTAAGGGGACTAGCGGGACCAACAGATACGCAGTATTTT. It yields the protein CASSLRGLAGPTDTQYF.

The CDR3 nucleotides are TGTGCCAGTAGTATATTTCTAGCCCCCAGGGATGAGCAGTTCTTC. This translates into CASSIFLAPRDEQFF. The V call is TRBV19, the J call TRBJ2-1; TRBD1 or TRBD2 may be the D gene (5 bases each). Between the trimmed V and J ends, which lost 2 bases and 8 bases, there was a span of 16 bases. The CDR3 has 15 amino acids. Germline CDR1 and CDR2: LNHDA and SQIVND (reference sequence).

This clone is a singleton in its sample. The chain combines TRBV27 with TRBJ2-3; D call uncertain. Per germline, CDR1 MNHEY and CDR2 SMNVEV (reference sequence). Trimming stripped 2 bases from V and 0 bases from J, with 9 bases between. The CDR3 sequence is 15 residues long. Here the CDR3 DNA reads TGTGCCAGCAGTTTAGCGGAAATTAGCACAGATACGCAGTATTTT. Amino acid sequence: CASSLAEISTDTQYF.

This chain uses TRBV5-1 with TRBJ1-5; D unclear. The V gene lost 4 bases and the J gene lost 3 bases, with 8 bases spanning the gap. From germline, CDR1 is SGHRS and CDR2 YFSETQ. The CDR3 loop spans 13 amino acids. Here the CDR3 reads CASSPVVNQPQHF. The CDR3 nucleotides read TGCGCCAGCAGCCCGGTAGTCAATCAGCCCCAGCATTTT.

The chain couples TRBV7-6 to TRBJ2-2; D gene unclear. There are 13 residues in the CDR3. The V end lost 0 bases, the J end lost 5 bases, and 4 bases lay between the germline ends. CDR1 is SGHVS, CDR2 FNYEAQ, per germline. The CDR3 region has the DNA TGTGCCAGCAGCTTAGCGGTGACCGGGGAGCTGTTTTTT. Its translation is CASSLAVTGELFF.

The chain has TRBV9 and TRBJ2-3, with a weak D call TRBD2 (5 bases). The CDR3 runs to 16 residues. The germline V and J ends were trimmed by 3 bases and 1 base, with 15 bases remaining between them. Germline V CDR1 and CDR2: SGDLS, YYNGEE. As DNA, the CDR3 is TGTGCCAGCAGCGGAAACCGGGAAATCGGCACAGATACGCAGTATTTT. Its protein product is CASSGNREIGTDTQYF.

This chain connects TRBV11-2 to TRBJ1-2; no clear D. Germline-derived CDR1 and CDR2 are SGHAT and FQNNGV. V was clipped by 1 base and J by 2 bases, with 8 bases between them. This CDR3 is built from 14 residues. The CDR3 protein is CASSLGRTNYGYTF. The CDR3 DNA is TGTGCCAGCAGCTTAGGGCGGACCAACTATGGCTACACCTTC.